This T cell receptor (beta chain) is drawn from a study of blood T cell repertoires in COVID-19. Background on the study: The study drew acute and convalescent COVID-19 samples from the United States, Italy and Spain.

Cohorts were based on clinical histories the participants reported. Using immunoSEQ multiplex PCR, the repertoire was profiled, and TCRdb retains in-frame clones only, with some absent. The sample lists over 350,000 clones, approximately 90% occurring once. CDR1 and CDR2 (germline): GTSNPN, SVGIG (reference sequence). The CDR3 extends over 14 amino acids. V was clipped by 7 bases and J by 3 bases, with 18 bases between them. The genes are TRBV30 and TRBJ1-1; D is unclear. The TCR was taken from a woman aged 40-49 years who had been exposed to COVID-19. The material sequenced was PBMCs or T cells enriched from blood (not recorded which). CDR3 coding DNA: TGTGCCTCCGGGGTGGCACCTCGCGACACTGAAGCTTTCTTT. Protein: CASGVAPRDTEAFF.